A selection of T cell receptor delta chains follows, all from one sample in a study of gamma-delta chains in newborns, infants, children. TCRdb re-called the reads using CATT. This sample carries a few thousand delta-chain clones, about 2.9% of them seen once, and the ten largest clones take roughly an eighth. The specimen was blood. All receptors come from a child who was a newborn, infant or young child, either healthy, febrile or measles-vaccinated (not recorded which). Both conserved end residues are part of each CDR3. D genes are given only for firm matches. Not all rows give a size; the values are once, few, many and, for expanded clones, a class.

V: TRDV2
D: TRDD3
J: TRDJ1
size: few
CDR3: CACDLWGSYTDKLIF
DNA: TGTGCCTGTGACCTCTGGGGGTCGTACACCGATAAACTCATCTTT

V: TRDV2
D: .
J: TRDJ3
size: few
CDR3: CACDGGTPSSWDTRQMFF
DNA: TGTGCCTGTGACGGAGGGACGCCTAGCTCCTGGGACACCCGACAGATGTTTTTC

V: TRDV2
D: TRDD3
J: TRDJ1
size: .
CDR3: CACDSTGGYPPYTDKLIF
DNA: TGTGCCTGTGACAGTACTGGGGGATACCCACCTTACACCGATAAACTCATCTTT

V: TRDV2
D: TRDD3
J: TRDJ3
size: .
CDR3: CACDSTGGYSGDIRQMFF
DNA: TGTGCCTGTGACAGTACTGGGGGATACTCCGGGGACATCCGACAGATGTTTTTC

V: TRDV2
D: .
J: TRDJ3
size: .
CDR3: CACDGGTPRSWDTRQMFF
DNA: TGTGCCTGTGACGGGGGGACCCCTCGCTCCTGGGACACCCGACAGATGTTTTTC

V: TRDV2
D: .
J: TRDJ3
size: .
CDR3: CACDTVLELTWDTRQMFF
DNA: TGTGCCTGTGACACGGTACTGGAATTAACCTGGGACACCCGACAGATGTTTTTC

V: TRDV2
D: .
J: TRDJ3
size: few
CDR3: CACDTGDPSWDTRQMFF
DNA: TGTGCCTGTGACACTGGGGACCCCTCCTGGGACACCCGACAGATGTTTTTC

V: TRDV2
D: TRDD3
J: TRDJ1
size: .
CDR3: CACDTAWGIRLYTDKLIF
DNA: TGTGCCTGTGACACCGCCTGGGGGATACGCTTGTACACCGATAAACTCATCTTT

V: TRDV2
D: TRDD3
J: TRDJ2
size: .
CDR3: CACDTGGLGDTRVLTAQLFF
DNA: TGTGCCTGTGACACCGGTGGGCTGGGGGATACAAGGGTTTTGACAGCACAACTCTTCTTT

V: TRDV2
D: TRDD3
J: TRDJ3
size: few
CDR3: CACGTAGGSISWDTRQMFF
DNA: TGTGCCTGTGGCACCGCTGGGGGATCTATATCCTGGGACACCCGACAGATGTTTTTC

V: TRDV2
D: .
J: TRDJ2
size: .
CDR3: CACDTLGLTAQLFF
DNA: TGTGCCTGTGACACCCTGGGGTTGACAGCACAACTCTTCTTT

V: TRDV1
D: .
J: TRDJ1
size: few
CDR3: CALGEYVPDSYRTGGARYTDKLIF
DNA: TGTGCTCTTGGGGAATACGTCCCGGATTCCTACCGTACTGGGGGGGCCCGGTACACCGATAAACTCATCTTT

V: TRDV2
D: TRDD3
J: TRDJ3
size: .
CDR3: CACDTTGGFNSWDTRQMFF
DNA: TGTGCCTGTGACACCACTGGGGGATTCAACTCCTGGGACACCCGACAGATGTTTTTC

V: TRAV29/DV5
D: TRDD3
J: TRDJ1
size: .
CDR3: CAANTGGYKNTDKLIF
DNA: TGTGCAGCTAATACTGGGGGATACAAAAACACCGATAAACTCATCTTT